The rows below give T cell receptor beta chains drawn from one sample of a study of blood T cell repertoires in COVID-19. Produced via immunoSEQ multiplex PCR; TCRdb's table is partial and in-frame only. Of 150,000 to 200,000 clones in the sample, roughly 86% were seen once. Sequenced sample: peripheral blood. These receptors originate from a man aged 55 to 70 with COVID-19, enrolled during active disease. The CDR3 runs from the conserved cysteine through the conserved F or W. The D gene is left open where the match is weak. For some rows the clone size is stated as once, few or many, or as a class when expanded; others skip it.

v_gene,len,abundance,d_gene,j_gene,CDR3aa,CDR3nt
TRBV5-1,15,.,.,TRBJ2-1,CASSPTGETYNEQFF,TGCGCCAGCAGCCCGACAGGAGAGACCTACAATGAGCAGTTCTTC
TRBV2,13,.,TRBD1,TRBJ1-4,CASQGGADEKLFF,TGTGCCAGCCAGGGGGGTGCAGATGAAAAACTGTTTTTT
TRBV29-1,13,.,.,TRBJ2-7,CSVGENESYEQYF,TGCAGCGTTGGAGAGAATGAGAGCTACGAGCAGTACTTC
TRBV2,15,.,.,TRBJ1-1,CASAELGISNTEAFF,TGTGCCAGCGCTGAACTAGGGATCTCGAACACTGAAGCTTTCTTT
TRBV3-1/TRBV3-2,13,once,.,TRBJ1-1,CASSQDYSSRAFF,TGTGCCAGCAGCCAAGATTACAGCAGTAGAGCTTTCTTT
TRBV7-8,17,once,TRBD1,TRBJ2-1,CASSSDWTGGAYNEQFF,TGTGCCAGCAGCTCGGACTGGACAGGGGGCGCCTACAATGAGCAGTTCTTC
TRBV6-6,14,.,.,TRBJ1-1,CASSSTGMNTEAFF,TGTGCCAGCAGTTCCACAGGCATGAACACTGAAGCTTTCTTT
TRBV3-1/TRBV3-2,18,.,TRBD2,TRBJ2-1,CASSRSGTSGRATDEQFF,TGTGCCAGCAGTCGATCCGGGACTAGCGGGAGGGCCACCGATGAGCAGTTCTTC
TRBV21-1,19,.,.,TRBJ1-2,CASSNSSKWSRGAGYGYTF,TGTGCCAGCAGCAACAGCAGCAAATGGAGCAGGGGCGCAGGGTATGGCTACACCTTC
TRBV12-3/TRBV12-4,13,.,.,TRBJ1-2,CASSVGTRYGYTF,TGTGCCAGCAGTGTCGGGACACGTTATGGCTACACCTTC
TRBV23-1,13,.,.,TRBJ2-7,CASPPAYSYEQYF,TGCGCCAGCCCTCCTGCGTACTCCTACGAGCAGTACTTC
TRBV29-1,11,.,.,TRBJ2-7,CSFTRGGEQYF,TGCAGCTTCACCCGGGGTGGAGAGCAGTACTTC
TRBV6-2/TRBV6-3,16,.,.,TRBJ2-7,CASSYSLYRESYEQYF,TGTGCCAGCAGTTACTCTCTCTACAGGGAATCCTACGAGCAGTACTTC
TRBV3-1/TRBV3-2,15,.,.,TRBJ1-6,CASSQEWGVNSPLHF,TGTGCCAGCAGCCAAGAATGGGGGGTAAATTCACCCCTCCACTTT
TRBV24-1,13,.,.,TRBJ2-1,CATGSKGDNEQFF,TGTGCCACCGGGTCTAAGGGGGACAATGAGCAGTTCTTC
TRBV13,19,.,TRBD2,TRBJ2-3,CASSPTLLSGRSSTDTQYF,TGTGCCAGCAGCCCGACCCTCCTTAGCGGGAGGAGTAGCACAGATACGCAGTATTTT
TRBV9,14,once,.,TRBJ2-4,CASSVGLMENIQYF,TGTGCCAGCAGCGTGGGGCTAATGGAAAACATTCAGTACTTC
TRBV19,15,.,.,TRBJ2-3,CASTLQGLSTDTQYF,TGTGCCAGTACCCTGCAGGGGCTAAGCACAGATACGCAGTATTTT
TRBV19,14,.,.,TRBJ2-3,CASKEGGWTDTQYF,TGTGCCAGTAAAGAGGGAGGCTGGACAGATACGCAGTATTTT
TRBV27,14,.,TRBD2,TRBJ2-2,CASSATSVTGELFF,TGTGCCAGCAGTGCGACTAGCGTCACCGGGGAGCTGTTTTTT
TRBV5-5,14,.,.,TRBJ2-1,CASSFLTGNYEQFF,TGTGCCAGCAGCTTTCTAACAGGCAACTATGAGCAGTTCTTC
TRBV7-2,13,.,.,TRBJ2-5,CASSVHRRETQYF,TGTGCCAGCAGCGTACACCGCCGAGAGACCCAGTACTTC
TRBV12-3/TRBV12-4,12,.,.,TRBJ1-1,CASRIQGTEAFF,TGTGCCAGCAGAATCCAGGGGACTGAAGCTTTCTTT